A single sample is the source of the 8 T cell receptor beta chains below, sequenced in a study of shared clonotypes between healthy human individuals. Profiling relied on immunoSEQ multiplex PCR, and the TCRdb table lists in-frame clones only, not all of them. The sample lists more than 400,000 clones, roughly 80% occurring once. The sample consisted of PBMCs. The receptors were sampled from a woman in her forties in good health. Some clones in this sample may be carry-over from other donors' samples.

A word on this clone: A read error is the likely source, as a far larger clone sits one nucleotide away. This chain uses TRBV21-1 with TRBJ1-4; the table's D call, TRBD1, has no DNA check behind it. TRBV21-1 is labeled a pseudogene. This CDR3 is built from 15 residues. CDR3 sequence: CASSRRGRGNKKLFF. For the CDR3, the DNA is TGTGCCAGCAGCAGGAGGGGGCGAGGCAATAAAAAACTGTTTTTT.

In DNA form, the CDR3 reads TGTGCCAGCATCCAGACCCAGGGACTAGCGGCGCCAGAGCAGTTCTTC. This encodes CASIQTQGLAAPEQFF. The V call is TRBV28, the J call TRBJ2-1; TRBD2 matches 11 bases. The CDR3 covers 16 residues. Germline V CDR1 and CDR2: MDHEN, SYDVKM. V shed 7 bases, J shed 10 bases, and the junction held 15 bases outside the gene matches. Full variable domain (missing parts from reference TRBV28 and TRBJ2-1): DVKVTQSSRYLVKRTGEKVFLECVQDMDHENMFWYRQDPGLGLRLIYFSYDVKMKEKGDIPEGYSVSREKKERFSLILESASTNQTSMYLCASIQTQGLAAPEQFFGPGTRLTVL.

Concerning this clone itself: This is likely an artifact of a read error, given a far larger clone one base away. Other DNA sequences from this sample encode an identical CDR3 as well. V is TRBV18 and J is TRBJ1-1, with D unclear. Germline V gene sequence: CDR1 KGHSH, CDR2 LQKENI. The length of the CDR3 is 16 residues. For the CDR3, the DNA is TGTGCCAGCTCACCAGTGTTAAGGGAGAGGAACACTGAAGCATTCTTT. Translating it yields CASSPVLRERNTEAFF.

The chain combines TRBV19 with TRBJ2-1; D may be TRBD2 (6 bases). Germline assignment: CDR1 LNHDA and CDR2 SQIVND (reference sequence). This CDR3 comprises 13 residues. The ends were cut back, 3 bases at V and 10 bases at J, with 13 bases in the middle. This chain's CDR3 is CASSMEGSGEQFF. The CDR3 region has the DNA TGTGCCAGTAGTATGGAGGGATCTGGGGAGCAGTTCTTC.

The chain is built from TRBV27 and TRBJ2-5; the D gene is possibly TRBD1 (5 bases). The germline CDR1 and CDR2 sequences are MNHEY and SMNVEV (reference sequence). V lost 2 bases and J 5 bases, leaving 15 bases between the germline ends. The CDR3 is made up of 15 amino acids. The CDR3 here is CASSLQGKVYETQYF. The CDR3 DNA is TGTGCCAGCAGTTTACAGGGAAAGGTATACGAGACCCAGTACTTC.

The chain joins TRBV2 to TRBJ1-1, with no clear D. Deletions cut 4 bases from V and 1 base from J, with 13 bases between. The CDR3 loop spans 15 amino acids. CDR1 is SNHLY, CDR2 FYNNEI, per germline. The CDR3 spells CASSGWVLTNTEAFF. The CDR3 DNA follows: TGTGCCAGCAGTGGCTGGGTCTTAACGAACACTGAAGCTTTCTTT.

This clone has more than one count but fewer than ten. Mismatch with germline at one junction end may stem from a read error. This same CDR3 is encoded by further DNA sequences in the sample. This rearrangement joins TRBV5-5 to TRBJ1-1, with unresolved D. This CDR3 comprises 12 residues. Germline CDR1 SGHKS, CDR2 YYEKEE (reference sequence). The CDR3 region has the DNA TGCGCCAGCAGCTTGGTGAACACTGAAGCTTTCTTT. It is translated as CASSLVNTEAFF.

The genes are TRBV5-4 and TRBJ2-7; 14 bases are a match to TRBD2. The CDR3 is 17 amino acids. The trim removed 5 bases at V and 3 bases at J, leaving 10 bases unmatched. The germline V gene encodes CDR1 SGHNT and CDR2 YYREEE (reference sequence). The CDR3 nucleotides read TGTGCCAGCAGTCCCGGACTAGCGGGAGGTGCTGTCTACGAGCAGTACTTC. Residues: CASSPGLAGGAVYEQYF.